This entry describes one T cell receptor (beta chain). What it binds is not known. Use of 60 Vbeta and 13 Jbeta primers characterized the PCR. The table came from immunoSEQ multiplex PCR; TCRdb's copy has only in-frame clones and leaves some out. In the table there are around 140,000 clones, roughly 86% of which are singletons. This entry belongs to a study of cytomegalovirus exposure and HLA in healthy donors. The CDR3 contains 16 residues. Trimming took off 5 bases at V and 9 bases at J, with 23 bases between the two ends. CDR1 and CDR2 from the germline V gene are LNHDA and SQIVND (reference sequence). General study points: Among donors in an Asian-associated ancestry cluster, a later analysis reportedly found fewer N-insertions than the approximately 670-donor mean. Productive rates of about 90% or about 30% were seen for most TCR beta V segments in an earlier analysis. Indistinguishability led to the exclusion of some V segments, TRBV6-2 and TRBV6-3 included. Researchers counted 180 or so TCR beta chains as cytomegalovirus-associated.

This rearrangement joins TRBV19 to TRBJ2-1, with D maybe TRBD2 (7 bases). The sample taken for sequencing was PBMCs. The TCR comes from a woman aged 40 to 49 in good health and CMV-seronegative. CDR3 sequence reads: CASSPKGGASPPEQFF. CDR3 DNA sequence: TGTGCCAGTAGTCCGAAAGGGGGGGCGTCCCCCCCTGAGCAGTTCTTC.